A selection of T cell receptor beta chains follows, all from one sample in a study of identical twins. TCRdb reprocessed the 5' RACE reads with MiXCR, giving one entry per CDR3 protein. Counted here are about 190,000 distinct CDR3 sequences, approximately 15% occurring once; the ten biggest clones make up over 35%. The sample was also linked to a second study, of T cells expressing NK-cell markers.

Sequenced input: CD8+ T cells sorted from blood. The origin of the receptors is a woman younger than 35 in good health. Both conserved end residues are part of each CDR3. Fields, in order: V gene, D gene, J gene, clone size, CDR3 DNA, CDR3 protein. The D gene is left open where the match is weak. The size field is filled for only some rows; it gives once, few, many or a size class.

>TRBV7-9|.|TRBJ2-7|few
TGTGCCAGCAGCTTAGAGAGAGGGGCCCCCTGGTACGAGCAGTACTTC
CASSLERGAPWYEQYF
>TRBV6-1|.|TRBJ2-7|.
TGTGCCAGCAGTGAGGCGGGTCTCTCCTACGAGCAGTACTTC
CASSEAGLSYEQYF
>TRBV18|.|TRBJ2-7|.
TGTGCCAGCTCACCTGAGGGCAGAGTAGCCTCCTACGAGCAGTACTTC
CASSPEGRVASYEQYF
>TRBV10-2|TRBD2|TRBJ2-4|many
TGCGCCAGCAGTGAGTCGAGCGGGAGGGCCAAAAACATTCAGTACTTC
CASSESSGRAKNIQYF
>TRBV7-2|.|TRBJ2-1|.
TGTGCCAGCAGCTTAGGGGGCCTAGCCCCCTACAATGAGCAGTTCTTC
CASSLGGLAPYNEQFF
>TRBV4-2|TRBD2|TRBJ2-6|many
TGTGCCAGCAGCCCTGGGGGGGGAGCCGGGGCCAACGTCCTGACTTTC
CASSPGGGAGANVLTF
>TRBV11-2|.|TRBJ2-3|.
TGTGCCAGCAGCTTATACACCAGCACAGATACGCAGTATTTT
CASSLYTSTDTQYF
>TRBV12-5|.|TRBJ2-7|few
TGTGCTAGTGGTTTGGTCCTCCCGTACGAGCAGTACTTC
CASGLVLPYEQYF
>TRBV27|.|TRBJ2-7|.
TGTGCCAGCAGTGGGGCCGGGAGTGCCCACGAGCAGTACTTC
CASSGAGSAHEQYF
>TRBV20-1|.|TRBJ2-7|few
TGCAGTGCTAGTGAGGGGGGGAACGAGCAGTACTTC
CSASEGGNEQYF
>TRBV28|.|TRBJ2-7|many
TGTGCCAGCAGTCCCTACGGGTCCGAGCAGTACTTC
CASSPYGSEQYF
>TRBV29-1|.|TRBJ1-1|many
TGCAGCGTTGTCGGGAGGGACGCTTTCTTT
CSVVGRDAFF
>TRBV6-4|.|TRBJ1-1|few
TGTGCCAGCACAGGGAAGGGAGAAGCTTTCTTT
CASTGKGEAFF
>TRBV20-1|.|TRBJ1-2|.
TGCAGTGCTAGAGCCGAGTACCGGGGAAGTGGCTACACCTTC
CSARAEYRGSGYTF
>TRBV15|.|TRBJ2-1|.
TGTGCCACCAGCAGGGGAACCGGGGACGTCTACAATGAGCAGTTCTTC
CATSRGTGDVYNEQFF
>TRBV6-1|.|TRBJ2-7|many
TGTGCCAGCAACTACGAGCAGTACTTC
CASNYEQYF
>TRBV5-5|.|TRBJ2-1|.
TGTGCCAGCAGCTCAGACTTGGGTCGTGGATATGAGCAGTTCTTC
CASSSDLGRGYEQFF
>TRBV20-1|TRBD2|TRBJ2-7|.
TGCAGTGCTTGGCGGGAGGGCCAATACGAGCAGTACTTC
CSAWREGQYEQYF
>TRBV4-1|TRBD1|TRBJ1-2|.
TGCGCCAGCAGCCCGGGACAGGGAATCTATGGCTACACCTTC
CASSPGQGIYGYTF
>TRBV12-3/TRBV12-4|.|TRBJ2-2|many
TGTGCCAGCAGAGTAGTGGCCGGGGAGCTGTTTTTT
CASRVVAGELFF
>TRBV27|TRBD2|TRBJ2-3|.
TGTGCCAGCAGACGAAGCGGGGATCCCACAGATACGCAGTATTTT
CASRRSGDPTDTQYF
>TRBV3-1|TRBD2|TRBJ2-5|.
TGTGCCAGCATTAGCGGGGGGGCCGAACAAGAGACCCAGTACTTC
CASISGGAEQETQYF
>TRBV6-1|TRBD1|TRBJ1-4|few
TGTGCCAGCAGCACACAGGGGGGCAACGAAAAACTGTTTTTT
CASSTQGGNEKLFF
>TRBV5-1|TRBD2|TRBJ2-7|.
TGCGCCAGCAGCTTCAAGTCAAGCGGGAGTCACGAGCAGTACTTC
CASSFKSSGSHEQYF
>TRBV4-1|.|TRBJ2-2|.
TGCGCCAGCAGCCACCATGACTTGGTTGGCACCGGGGAGCTGTTTTTT
CASSHHDLVGTGELFF
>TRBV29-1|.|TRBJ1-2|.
TGCAGCGTTGAAGATCGGGCCGGCTACACCTTC
CSVEDRAGYTF
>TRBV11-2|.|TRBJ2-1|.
TGTGCCAGCTTCGGGACGGGGAGCTCCTACAATGAGCAGTTCTTC
CASFGTGSSYNEQFF
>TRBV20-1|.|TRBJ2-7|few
TGCAGTGCTAGAGAAACGAGCTCCGAGCAGTACTTC
CSARETSSEQYF
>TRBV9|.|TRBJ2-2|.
TGTGCCAGCAGCGCTAAACCCGGGGAGCTGTTTTTT
CASSAKPGELFF
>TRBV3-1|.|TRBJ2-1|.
TGTGCCAGCAGCCAGGGAGAGGCGGACTACAATGAGCAGTTCTTC
CASSQGEADYNEQFF
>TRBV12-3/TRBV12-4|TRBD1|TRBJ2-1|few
TGTGCCAGTGGGACAGGGGACTCCAATGAGCAGTTCTTC
CASGTGDSNEQFF
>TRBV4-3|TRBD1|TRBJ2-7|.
TGCGCCAGCAGCCAAGGTGCTAGGGGGCCCGAGCAGTACTTC
CASSQGARGPEQYF
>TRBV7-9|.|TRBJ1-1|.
TGTGCCAGCAGCTTGCCCGGGAGAGACACTGAAGCTTTCTTT
CASSLPGRDTEAFF
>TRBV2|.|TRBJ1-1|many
TGTGCCAGCACCTTGGGGGTTAGTATGAACACTGAAGCTTTCTTT
CASTLGVSMNTEAFF
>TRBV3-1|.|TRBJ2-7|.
TGTGCCAGCAGCCATGAGTATATTCCCTACGAGCAGTACTTC
CASSHEYIPYEQYF
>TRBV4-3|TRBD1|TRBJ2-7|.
TGCGCCAGCAGCCCCCTCGGCACAGGGGAAAGCTACGAGCAGTACTTC
CASSPLGTGESYEQYF
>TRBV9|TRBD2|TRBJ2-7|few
TGTGCCAGCAGCTACGATAGCGGGGGGGCCGGATACGAGCAGTACTTC
CASSYDSGGAGYEQYF
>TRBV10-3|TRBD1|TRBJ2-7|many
TGTGCCATCCCCGGACAGGGACCCTACGAGCAGTACTTC
CAIPGQGPYEQYF
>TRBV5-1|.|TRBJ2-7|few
TGCGCCAGCAGCTTGGTAGACGCCAGGGACGAGCAGTACTTC
CASSLVDARDEQYF
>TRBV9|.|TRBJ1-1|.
TGTGCCAGCAGCGGCAACTCGGGAACTGAAGCTTTCTTT
CASSGNSGTEAFF
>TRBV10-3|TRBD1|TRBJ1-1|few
TGTGCCATCTTTGACAGGGCGGCCACTGAAGCTTTCTTT
CAIFDRAATEAFF
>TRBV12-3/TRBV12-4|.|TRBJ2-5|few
TGTGCCAGCAGTTCCAGGACGTGGGCCCAAGAGACCCAGTACTTC
CASSSRTWAQETQYF
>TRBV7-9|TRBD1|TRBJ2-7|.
TGTGCCAGCAGCTCTGACCCGGGACAGGGAACCTACGAGCAGTACTTC
CASSSDPGQGTYEQYF
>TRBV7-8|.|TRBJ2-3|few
TGTGCCAGCAGCCCCCTCACAGTCCCGGGCACAGATACGCAGTATTTT
CASSPLTVPGTDTQYF
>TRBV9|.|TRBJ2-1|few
TGTGCCAGCAGCGTAGGGGTGGGGCTTCGATACAATGAGCAGTTCTTC
CASSVGVGLRYNEQFF
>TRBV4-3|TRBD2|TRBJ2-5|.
TGCGCCAGCAGCCAAGGGCGGACTAGCGGGAGTGAGACCCAGTACTTC
CASSQGRTSGSETQYF
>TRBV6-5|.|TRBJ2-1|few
TGTGCCAGCAGTTACGGAGCGGCCAATGAGCAGTTCTTC
CASSYGAANEQFF
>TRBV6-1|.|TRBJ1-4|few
TGTGCCAGCAGCCCGGGGGGCGGCGAAAAACTGTTTTTT
CASSPGGGEKLFF
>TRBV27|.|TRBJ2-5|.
TGTGCCAGCAAAGGTGTCCAAGAGACCCAGTACTTC
CASKGVQETQYF
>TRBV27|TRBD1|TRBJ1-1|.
TGTGCCAGCAGCGACAGGGCCGGGGACACTGAAGCTTTCTTT
CASSDRAGDTEAFF
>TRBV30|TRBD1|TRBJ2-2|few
TGTGCCTGGAGCGGGGATGGACAGGGCCTAAACACCGGGGAGCTGTTTTTT
CAWSGDGQGLNTGELFF
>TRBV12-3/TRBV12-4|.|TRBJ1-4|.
TGTGCCAGCAGTGCCGACGAAAAACTGTTTTTT
CASSADEKLFF